A selection of T cell receptor beta chains follows, all from one sample in a study of human T cells and chemical hapten exposure. TCRdb re-called the RACE reads with MiXCR, one entry per CDR3 protein. This table holds more than 80,000 distinct CDR3 sequences, under 14% found once. Sequences were derived from whole blood, sampled in connection with sensitization to the hapten diphenylcyclopropenone (DPC). The source of these receptors is a woman aged 45 to 65 with alopecia areata. Some clones in this sample may be carry-over from other donors' samples. Each CDR3 is given with its conserved first and last residue. Each record gives: D gene, V gene, J gene, clone size, CDR3 protein, CDR3 DNA. The D gene is left open where the match is weak. Only some rows state a clone size, as once, few, many or a class for expanded clones.

-	TRBV3-2	TRBJ2-1	many	CASSQDTTSPNEQFF	TGTGCCAGCAGCCAAGATACCACTAGCCCCAATGAGCAGTTCTTC
-	TRBV6-1	TRBJ2-5	many	CASSRDPLYQETQYF	TGTGCCAGCAGTAGGGATCCGCTGTACCAAGAGACCCAGTACTTC
-	TRBV18	TRBJ1-5	many	CASSPQGGANQPQHF	TGTGCCAGCTCACCACAGGGCGGGGCCAATCAGCCCCAGCATTTT
-	TRBV12-3/TRBV12-4	TRBJ2-2	-	CASSHSGLNTGELFF	TGTGCCAGCAGCCACAGTGGGCTCAACACCGGGGAGCTGTTTTTT
-	TRBV12-3/TRBV12-4	TRBJ2-7	many	CASSLDRFPYEQYF	TGTGCCAGCAGTTTAGACAGGTTCCCCTACGAGCAGTACTTC
-	TRBV10-2	TRBJ1-1	few	CASSDPNTEAFF	TGCGCCAGCAGTGACCCGAACACTGAAGCTTTCTTT
TRBD1	TRBV12-3/TRBV12-4	TRBJ1-2	few	CASSPTGEYGYTF	TGTGCCAGCAGTCCTACAGGGGAATATGGCTACACCTTC
-	TRBV29-1	TRBJ2-1	-	CSVVSSYNEQFF	TGCAGCGTTGTTAGCTCCTACAATGAGCAGTTCTTC
-	TRBV3-1	TRBJ1-1	few	CASSQRGGNTEAFF	TGTGCCAGCAGCCAAAGGGGAGGGAACACTGAAGCTTTCTTT
TRBD2	TRBV12-3/TRBV12-4	TRBJ2-7	many	CASRSGLAPYEQYF	TGTGCCAGCAGGAGTGGACTAGCGCCGTACGAGCAGTACTTC
-	TRBV12-3/TRBV12-4	TRBJ1-1	few	CASSFPGVNTEAFF	TGTGCCAGCAGTTTCCCAGGGGTGAACACTGAAGCTTTCTTT
-	TRBV3-1	TRBJ1-5	few	CASSVADQPQHF	TGTGCCAGCAGTGTCGCGGATCAGCCCCAGCATTTT
-	TRBV6-5	TRBJ2-4	few	CASSYSRGGGDIQYF	TGTGCCAGCAGTTACTCGAGGGGGGGAGGAGACATTCAGTACTTC
TRBD2	TRBV7-9	TRBJ2-7	many	CASSWGTSGHEQYF	TGTGCCAGCAGCTGGGGGACTAGCGGCCACGAGCAGTACTTC
-	TRBV20-1	TRBJ1-1	many	CSERAVLMNTEAFF	TGCAGTGAGAGGGCAGTTCTCATGAACACTGAAGCTTTCTTT
TRBD2	TRBV19	TRBJ2-7	many	CASSPRGVEDEQYF	TGTGCCAGTAGTCCTCGGGGGGTAGAAGACGAGCAGTACTTC
TRBD2	TRBV18	TRBJ2-1	few	CASVRGGSYNEQFF	TGTGCCAGTGTCCGGGGGGGGTCCTACAATGAGCAGTTCTTC
-	TRBV11-2	TRBJ2-5	-	CASSFRGLRGAEYQETQYF	TGTGCCAGCAGCTTCCGGGGTTTAAGGGGCGCCGAGTACCAAGAGACCCAGTACTTC
-	TRBV29-1	TRBJ2-5	-	CSVEPSGAETQYF	TGCAGCGTTGAACCGTCAGGGGCGGAGACCCAGTACTTC
-	TRBV2	TRBJ2-1	few	CASSESPGLNEQFF	TGTGCCAGCAGTGAATCGCCGGGACTCAATGAGCAGTTCTTC
TRBD1	TRBV20-1	TRBJ1-4	-	CSGGGQGPPNEKLFF	TGCAGTGGGGGCGGACAGGGGCCCCCTAATGAAAAACTGTTTTTT
TRBD2	TRBV11-2	TRBJ2-2	-	CASSLKGGPNDGELFF	TGTGCCAGCAGCTTAAAGGGAGGGCCCAATGACGGGGAGCTGTTTTTT
-	TRBV20-1	TRBJ1-2	-	CSASRENYGYTF	TGCAGTGCTAGTCGGGAAAACTATGGCTACACCTTC
-	TRBV5-1	TRBJ1-2	few	CASSLGKDGGYTF	TGCGCCAGCAGCTTGGGGAAGGATGGAGGCTACACCTTC
-	TRBV7-3	TRBJ2-5	few	CASSLGSRETQYF	TGTGCCAGCAGCTTAGGGTCCCGAGAGACCCAGTACTTC
TRBD1	TRBV20-1	TRBJ2-7	few	CSARGDSSYEQYF	TGCAGTGCTAGAGGGGACAGTTCCTACGAGCAGTACTTC
TRBD1	TRBV7-2	TRBJ1-4	many	CASSLDRATNEKLFF	TGTGCCAGCAGCCTGGACAGGGCCACTAATGAAAAACTGTTTTTT
TRBD1	TRBV28	TRBJ2-1	-	CASSLTGGSYNEQFF	TGTGCCAGCAGTTTGACAGGGGGAAGCTACAATGAGCAGTTCTTC
TRBD2	TRBV14	TRBJ2-1	-	CASSPLAVYNEQFF	TGTGCCAGCAGCCCGCTAGCGGTCTACAATGAGCAGTTCTTC
TRBD1	TRBV2	TRBJ2-1	-	CASGTEAYNEQFF	TGTGCCAGTGGGACAGAGGCCTACAATGAGCAGTTCTTC
-	TRBV29-1	TRBJ2-7	many	CSTSQAPGAYEQYF	TGCAGCACCTCACAGGCCCCAGGGGCCTACGAGCAGTACTTC
TRBD2	TRBV7-2	TRBJ2-7	-	CASSLPGTSGRTHEQYF	TGTGCCAGCAGCTTGCCCGGGACTAGCGGGAGGACCCACGAGCAGTACTTC